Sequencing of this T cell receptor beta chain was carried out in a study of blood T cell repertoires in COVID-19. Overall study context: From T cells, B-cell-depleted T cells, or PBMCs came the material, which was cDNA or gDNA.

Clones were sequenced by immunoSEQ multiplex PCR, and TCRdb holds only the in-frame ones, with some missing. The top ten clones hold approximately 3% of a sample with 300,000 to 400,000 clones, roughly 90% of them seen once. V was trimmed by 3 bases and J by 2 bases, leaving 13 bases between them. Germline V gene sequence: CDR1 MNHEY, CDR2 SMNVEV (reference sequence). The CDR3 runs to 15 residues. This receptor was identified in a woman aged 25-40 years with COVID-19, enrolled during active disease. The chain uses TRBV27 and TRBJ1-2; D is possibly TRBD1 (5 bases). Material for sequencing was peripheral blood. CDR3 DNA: TGTGCCAGCAGTTTTATAGGGGCCGAGAACTATGGCTACACCTTC. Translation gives CASSFIGAENYGYTF.